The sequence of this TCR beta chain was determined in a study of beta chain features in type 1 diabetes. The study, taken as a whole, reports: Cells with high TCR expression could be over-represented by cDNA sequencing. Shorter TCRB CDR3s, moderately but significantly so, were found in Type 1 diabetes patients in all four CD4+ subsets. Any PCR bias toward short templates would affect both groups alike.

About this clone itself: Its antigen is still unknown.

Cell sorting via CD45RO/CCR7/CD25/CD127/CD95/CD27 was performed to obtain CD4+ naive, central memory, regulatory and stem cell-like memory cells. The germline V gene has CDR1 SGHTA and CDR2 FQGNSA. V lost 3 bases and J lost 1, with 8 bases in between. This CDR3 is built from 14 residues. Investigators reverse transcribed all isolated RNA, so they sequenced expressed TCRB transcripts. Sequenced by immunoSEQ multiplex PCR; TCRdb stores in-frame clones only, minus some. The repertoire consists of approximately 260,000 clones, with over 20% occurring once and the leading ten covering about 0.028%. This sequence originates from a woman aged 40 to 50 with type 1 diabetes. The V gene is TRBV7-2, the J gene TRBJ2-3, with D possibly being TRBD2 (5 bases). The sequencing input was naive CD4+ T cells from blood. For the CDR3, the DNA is TGTGCCAGCAGCTTTGGACTCCGCACAGATACGCAGTATTTT. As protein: CASSFGLRTDTQYF.